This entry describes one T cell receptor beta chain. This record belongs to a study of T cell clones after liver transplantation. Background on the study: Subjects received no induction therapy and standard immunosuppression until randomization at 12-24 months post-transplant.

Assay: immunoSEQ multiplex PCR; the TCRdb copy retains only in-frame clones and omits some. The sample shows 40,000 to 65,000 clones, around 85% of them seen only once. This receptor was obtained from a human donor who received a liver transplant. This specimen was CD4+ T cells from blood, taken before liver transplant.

The CDR3 loop reads CASSGDRESGELFF. In DNA form, the CDR3 reads TGTGCCAGCAGCGGAGACAGGGAATCCGGGGAGCTGTTTTTT. The V and J genes are TRBV7-7 and TRBJ2-2; 7 bases fit TRBD1. Trimming cost V 5 bases and J 6 bases; bases outside gene matches: 6. The CDR3 spans 14 residues. Per the germline V gene, CDR1 is SSHAT and CDR2 is FNYEAQ (reference sequence).